Sequencing of this T cell receptor (beta chain) was carried out in a study of T-cell reconstitution after alpha-beta-depleted transplantation in children. The junction had 9 bases not matched to a gene; V was cut back by 1 base and J by 7 bases. The germline V gene has CDR1 SGHTA and CDR2 FQGNSA. The length of the CDR3 is 16 residues. A few counts support this clonotype. Using unique molecular identifiers, the investigators prepared the TCRbeta library. Each CDR3 protein is one row after TCRdb ran MiXCR on the PCR reads. In the table there are around 440,000 distinct CDR3 sequences, 15% to 20% of which are singletons.

The source was PBMCs, mostly from graft donor cells, collected 360 days after TCRalphabeta/CD19-depleted stem cell transplant. The rearrangement links TRBV7-2 to TRBJ2-1; 8 bases line up with TRBD2. The TCR was taken from a boy younger than two who had a stem cell transplant for Wiskott-Aldrich syndrome, so the T cells may come from the graft donor. In DNA form, the CDR3 reads TGTGCCAGCAGCTTAGTGGGACTAGTGGTCCCTAATGAGCAGTTCTTC. Translation: CASSLVGLVVPNEQFF. Supplemented by reference TRBV7-2 and TRBJ2-1, the full variable domain reads GAGVSQSPSNKVTEKGKDVELRCDPISGHTALYWYRQSLGQGLEFLIYFQGNSAPDKSGLPSDRFSAERTGGSVSTLTIQRTQQEDSAVYLCASSLVGLVVPNEQFFGPGTRLTVL.